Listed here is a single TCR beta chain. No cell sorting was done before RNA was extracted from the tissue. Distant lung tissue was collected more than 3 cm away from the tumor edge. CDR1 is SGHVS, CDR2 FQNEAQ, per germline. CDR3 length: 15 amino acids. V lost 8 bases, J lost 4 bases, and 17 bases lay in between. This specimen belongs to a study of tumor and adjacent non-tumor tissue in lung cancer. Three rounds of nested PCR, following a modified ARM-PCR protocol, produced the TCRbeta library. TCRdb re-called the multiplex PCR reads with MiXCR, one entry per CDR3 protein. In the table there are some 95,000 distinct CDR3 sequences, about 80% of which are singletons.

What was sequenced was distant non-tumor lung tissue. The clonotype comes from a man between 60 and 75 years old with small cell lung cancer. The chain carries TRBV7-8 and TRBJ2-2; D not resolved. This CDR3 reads CASAPRTLGTGELFF. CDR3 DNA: TGTGCCAGCGCACCCAGGACGTTAGGCACCGGGGAGCTGTTTTTT.